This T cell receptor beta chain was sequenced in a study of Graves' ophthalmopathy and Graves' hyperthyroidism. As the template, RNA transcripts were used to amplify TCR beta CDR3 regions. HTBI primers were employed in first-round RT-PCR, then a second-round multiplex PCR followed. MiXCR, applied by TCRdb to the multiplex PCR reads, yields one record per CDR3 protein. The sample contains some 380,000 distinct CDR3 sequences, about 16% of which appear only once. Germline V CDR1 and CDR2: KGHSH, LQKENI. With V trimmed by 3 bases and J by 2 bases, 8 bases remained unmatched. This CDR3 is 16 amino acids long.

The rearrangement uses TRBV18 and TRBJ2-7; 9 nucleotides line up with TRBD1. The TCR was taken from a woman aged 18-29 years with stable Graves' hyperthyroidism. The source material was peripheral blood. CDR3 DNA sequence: TGTGCCAGCTCACCGGAACAGGGGGCTCTAACCTACGAGCAGTACTTC. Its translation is CASSPEQGALTYEQYF.